This TCR beta chain was documented in a study of blood T cell repertoires in COVID-19. Germline V gene data show CDR1 as SNHLY and CDR2 as FYNNEI. CDR3 size: 12 residues. Trimming left V 5 bases short and J 7 bases short, with 11 bases between. Some clones are missing from TCRdb's copy, which holds only in-frame ones; the method was immunoSEQ multiplex PCR. The sample has 200,000 or so clones; about 91% are singletons. The sequence was obtained from a woman aged 40 to 50 with acute COVID-19. V usage is TRBV2 and J usage is TRBJ1-1; no clear D. Sequenced material: PBMCs or T cells enriched from blood (not recorded which). CDR3 region: CASSQVEGEAFF. CDR3 DNA sequence: TGTGCCAGCAGTCAAGTGGAGGGTGAAGCTTTCTTT.